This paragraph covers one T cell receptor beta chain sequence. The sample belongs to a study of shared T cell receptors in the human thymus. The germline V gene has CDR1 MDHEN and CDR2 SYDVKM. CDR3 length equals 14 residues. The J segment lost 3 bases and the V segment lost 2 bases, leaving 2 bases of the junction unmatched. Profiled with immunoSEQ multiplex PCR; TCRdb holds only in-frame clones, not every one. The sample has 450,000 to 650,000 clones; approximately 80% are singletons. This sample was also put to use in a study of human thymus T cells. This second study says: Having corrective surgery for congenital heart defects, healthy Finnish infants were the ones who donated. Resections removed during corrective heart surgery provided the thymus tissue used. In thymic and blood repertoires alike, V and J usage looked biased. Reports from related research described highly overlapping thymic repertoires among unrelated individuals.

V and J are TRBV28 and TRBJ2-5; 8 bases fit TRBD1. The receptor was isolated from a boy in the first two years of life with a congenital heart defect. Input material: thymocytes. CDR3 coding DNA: TGTGCCAGCAGTTTAGGGGGACAGGAAGAGACCCAGTACTTC. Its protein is CASSLGGQEETQYF.